This T cell receptor (beta chain) was obtained from a study of cytomegalovirus exposure and HLA in healthy donors. On the study more broadly: A data release that came early held tens of millions of unique TCRs from HLA-typed donors.

With regard to this clone: Its cognate antigen is unknown.

The CDR3 totals 16 residues. The ends were cut back, 2 bases at V and 4 bases at J, with 12 bases in the middle. Germline lookup yields CDR1 KGHSH and CDR2 LQKENI. The study, taken as a whole, reports: In a later analysis, common viral pathogens appeared linked to several of the most significant clusters. CMV serostatus alone was available as immune exposure information.

The PCR employed 60 Vbeta primers together with 13 Jbeta primers. Clones were sequenced by immunoSEQ multiplex PCR, and TCRdb holds only the in-frame ones, with some missing. Among under 200,000 clones, about 76% were seen once, and the ten largest hold around 2.5%. These donors counted as nominally healthy when sampled, but unrecorded immune exposures were likely. The source is a woman aged 35 to 49 in good health and CMV-seropositive. The V call is TRBV18, the J call TRBJ2-6, with D tentatively TRBD1 (5 bases). The specimen was PBMCs. CDR3 bases: TGTGCCAGCTCACCATTTGACAGTGACGGGGCCAACGTCCTGACTTTC. Amino acid sequence: CASSPFDSDGANVLTF.